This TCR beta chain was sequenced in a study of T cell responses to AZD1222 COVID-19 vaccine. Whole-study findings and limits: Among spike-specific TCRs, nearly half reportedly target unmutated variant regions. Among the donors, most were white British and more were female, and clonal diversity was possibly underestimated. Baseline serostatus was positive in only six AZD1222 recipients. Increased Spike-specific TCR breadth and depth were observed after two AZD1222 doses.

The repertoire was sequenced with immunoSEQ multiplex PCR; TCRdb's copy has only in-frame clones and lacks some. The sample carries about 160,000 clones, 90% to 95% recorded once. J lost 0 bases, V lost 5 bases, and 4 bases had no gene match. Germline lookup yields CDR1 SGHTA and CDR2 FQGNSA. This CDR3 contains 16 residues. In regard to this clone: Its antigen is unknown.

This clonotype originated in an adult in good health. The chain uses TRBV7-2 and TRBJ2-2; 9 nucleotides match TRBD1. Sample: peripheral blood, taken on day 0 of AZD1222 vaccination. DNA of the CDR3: TGTGCCAGCAGCCGGACAGGGGAACCGAACACCGGGGAGCTGTTTTTT. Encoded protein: CASSRTGEPNTGELFF.